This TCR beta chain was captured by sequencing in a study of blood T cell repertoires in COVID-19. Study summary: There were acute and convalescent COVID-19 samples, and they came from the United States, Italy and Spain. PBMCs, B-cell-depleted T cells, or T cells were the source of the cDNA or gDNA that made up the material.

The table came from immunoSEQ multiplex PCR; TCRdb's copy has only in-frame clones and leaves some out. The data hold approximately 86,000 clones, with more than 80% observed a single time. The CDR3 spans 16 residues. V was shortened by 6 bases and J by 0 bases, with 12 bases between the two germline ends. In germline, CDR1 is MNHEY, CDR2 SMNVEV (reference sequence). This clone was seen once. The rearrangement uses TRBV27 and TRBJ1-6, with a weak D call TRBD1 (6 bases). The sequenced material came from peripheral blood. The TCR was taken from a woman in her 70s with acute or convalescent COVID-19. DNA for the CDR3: TGTGCCAGCAGCTTAACAGGGAGCTCCTATAATTCACCCCTCCACTTT. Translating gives CASSLTGSSYNSPLHF.